The source of this T cell receptor beta chain is a study of PD-1 blockade in classical Hodgkin lymphoma. Study overall: Patients in the cohort were put on intravenous nivolumab, 3 mg/kg every 2 weeks. General study points: The study found complete responders had baseline diversity similar to newly diagnosed patients.

This sample's time point: cycle 4 day 1 (C4D1), after five to seven weeks of nivolumab. All patients experienced relapse after autologous stem cell transplantation, and brentuximab vedotin exposure was variable. The study isolated CD8+ T cells from thawed PBMCs by magnetic negative selection. The method was immunoSEQ multiplex PCR; TCRdb's version includes in-frame clones alone and lacks a portion of them. Among about 20,000 clones, about 88% were seen once, and the ten largest hold approximately 4.5%. Regarding this clone: What it binds is unknown.

With 0 bases clipped from V and 0 bases from J, the junction kept 8 bases outside the gene matches. CDR3 length: 17 amino acids. CDR1 is LNHNV and CDR2 is YYDKDF in the germline V gene (reference sequence). The sample in question was CD8+ T cells from blood, obtained before the fourth cycle of nivolumab. The rearrangement links TRBV15 to TRBJ2-7, with TRBD1 identical over 7 bases. This clonotype was sampled from a human donor with classical Hodgkin lymphoma. CDR3 DNA sequence: TGTGCCACCAGCAGAGATGGAACGAGGACAGGCTCCTACGAGCAGTACTTC. Its translation is CATSRDGTRTGSYEQYF. The full variable domain, its missing parts supplied by reference TRBV15 and TRBJ2-7, is DAMVIQNPRYQVTQFGKPVTLSCSQTLNHNVMYWYQQKSSQAPKLLFHYYDKDFNNEADTPDNFQSRRPNTSFCFLDIRSPGLGDTAMYLCATSRDGTRTGSYEQYFGPGTRLTVT.